This T cell receptor beta chain was sequenced during a study of shared clonotypes between healthy human individuals. Across the whole study: Each donor's CD4 naive and CD4 memory cells filled three plates apiece, CD8 naive two, and CD8 memory one.

CDR1 and CDR2 from the germline V gene are SGHVS and FQNEAQ. Germline trimming cut 5 bases from V and 6 bases from J; bases unmatched to any gene: 13. The CDR3 covers 16 residues. This table comes from immunoSEQ multiplex PCR, and its TCRdb copy is limited to in-frame clones, with some not included. Among about 2 million clones listed, roughly 94% were seen once. V gene TRBV7-8 combines with J gene TRBJ2-1; 7 bases are a match to TRBD2. Sequenced sample: naive CD4+ T cells sorted from blood. Subset meaning: CD45RA+ positively selected. This receptor was obtained from a man between 18 and 29 years old in good health. For the CDR3, the DNA is TGTGCCAGCAGCCGCCTTATTGGCGGGAGTCGCAATGAGCAGTTCTTC. This gives the protein CASSRLIGGSRNEQFF.